The 2 T cell receptor beta chains given below trace back to one sample, sequenced in a study of cytomegalovirus exposure and HLA in healthy donors. In the PCR, 60 Vbeta and 13 Jbeta primers were used. Libraries were prepared by immunoSEQ multiplex PCR; TCRdb keeps only in-frame clonotypes and omits some of them. The table has about 130,000 clones, around 71% seen once. Sequenced sample: PBMCs. The receptors derive from a woman between 55 and 75 years old in good health and CMV-seropositive.

The V gene is TRBV11-2, the J gene TRBJ1-2, with D uncertain. CDR3 length: 14 residues. With 1 base removed from V and 4 bases from J, the gap between germline ends came to 10 bases. CDR1 and CDR2 (germline): SGHAT, FQNNGV. Written as DNA, the CDR3 is TGTGCCAGCAGCTTAGGCCAATCGAGCTATGGCTACACCTTC. Its protein product is CASSLGQSSYGYTF.

V is TRBV5-4 and J is TRBJ2-5; D uncertain. The CDR3 has 15 residues. CDR1 is SGHNT and CDR2 is YYREEE in the germline V gene (reference sequence). Trimming cost V 1 base and J 4 bases, with 14 bases left between them. The CDR3 DNA follows: TGTGCCAGCAGCTTGACGCTAGAGATTCGAGAGACCCAGTACTTC. It translates to CASSLTLEIRETQYF.